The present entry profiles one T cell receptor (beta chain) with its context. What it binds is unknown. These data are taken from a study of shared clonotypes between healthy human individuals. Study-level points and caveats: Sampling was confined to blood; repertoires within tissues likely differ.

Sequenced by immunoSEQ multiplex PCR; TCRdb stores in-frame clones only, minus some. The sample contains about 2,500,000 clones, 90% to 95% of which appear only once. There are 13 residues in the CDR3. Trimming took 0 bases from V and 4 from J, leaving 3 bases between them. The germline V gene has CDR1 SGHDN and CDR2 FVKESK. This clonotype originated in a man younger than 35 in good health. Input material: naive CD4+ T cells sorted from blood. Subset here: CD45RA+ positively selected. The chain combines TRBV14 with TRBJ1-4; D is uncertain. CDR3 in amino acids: CASSQDLNEKLFF. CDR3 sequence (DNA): TGTGCCAGCAGCCAAGATCTTAATGAAAAACTGTTTTTT.